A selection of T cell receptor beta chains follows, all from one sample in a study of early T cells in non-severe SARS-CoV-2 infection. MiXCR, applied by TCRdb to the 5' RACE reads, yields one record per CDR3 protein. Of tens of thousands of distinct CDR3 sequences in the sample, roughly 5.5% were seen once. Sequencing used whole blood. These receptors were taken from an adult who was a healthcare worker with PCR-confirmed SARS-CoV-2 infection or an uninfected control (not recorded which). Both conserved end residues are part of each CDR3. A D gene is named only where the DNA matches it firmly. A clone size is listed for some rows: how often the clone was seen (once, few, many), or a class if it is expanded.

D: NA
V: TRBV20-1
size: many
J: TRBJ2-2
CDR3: CSARGGSNTGELFF
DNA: TGCAGTGCTAGAGGAGGGTCGAACACCGGGGAGCTGTTTTTT

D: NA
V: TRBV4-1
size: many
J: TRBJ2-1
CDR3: CASSQLNYNEQFF
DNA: TGCGCCAGCAGCCAATTAAATTACAATGAGCAGTTCTTC

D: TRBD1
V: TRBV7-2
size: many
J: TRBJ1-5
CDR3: CASSFGQGARSNQPQHF
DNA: TGTGCCAGCAGCTTTGGACAGGGGGCGAGGAGCAATCAGCCCCAGCATTTT

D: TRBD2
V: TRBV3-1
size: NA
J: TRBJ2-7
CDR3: CASTSSGGVHEQYF
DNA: TGTGCCAGCACCTCTAGCGGGGGAGTACACGAGCAGTACTTC

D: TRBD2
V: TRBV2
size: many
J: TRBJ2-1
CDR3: CAREAGGYNEQFF
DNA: TGTGCCCGGGAAGCGGGAGGTTACAATGAGCAGTTCTTC

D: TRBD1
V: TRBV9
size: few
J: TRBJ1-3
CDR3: CASSVSPGQEASGNTIYF
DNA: TGTGCCAGCAGCGTCTCACCGGGACAGGAGGCCTCTGGAAACACCATATATTTT

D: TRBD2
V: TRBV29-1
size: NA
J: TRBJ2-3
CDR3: CSATAGGSTDTQYF
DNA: TGCAGCGCCACAGCGGGAGGGTCCACAGATACGCAGTATTTT

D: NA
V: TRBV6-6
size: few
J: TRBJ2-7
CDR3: CASSYPSPGTREQYF
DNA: TGTGCCAGCAGTTACCCTTCCCCCGGGACACGGGAGCAGTACTTC

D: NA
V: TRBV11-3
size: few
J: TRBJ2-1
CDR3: CASSLGMQFNEQFF
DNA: TGTGCCAGCAGCCTAGGAATGCAGTTCAATGAGCAGTTCTTC

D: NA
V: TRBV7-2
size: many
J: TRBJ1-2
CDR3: CASSFWTESNYGYTF
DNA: TGTGCCAGCAGCTTTTGGACAGAATCTAACTATGGCTACACCTTC

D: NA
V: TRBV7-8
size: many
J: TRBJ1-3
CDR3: CASSFGGTGNTIYF
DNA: TGTGCCAGCAGCTTTGGGGGCACTGGAAACACCATATATTTT

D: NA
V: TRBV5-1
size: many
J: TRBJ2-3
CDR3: CASSLGGRLGDTQYF
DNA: TGCGCCAGCAGCTTGGGTGGCAGACTTGGGGATACGCAGTATTTT

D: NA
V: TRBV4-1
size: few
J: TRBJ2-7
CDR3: CASSPHSGAEGYEQYF
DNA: TGCGCCAGCAGCCCACATTCGGGGGCGGAAGGGTACGAGCAGTACTTC

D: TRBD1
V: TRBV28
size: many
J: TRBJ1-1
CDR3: CASSLFLSASGGTEAFF
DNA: TGTGCCAGCAGTTTATTCCTTTCCGCCTCAGGGGGCACTGAAGCTTTCTTT

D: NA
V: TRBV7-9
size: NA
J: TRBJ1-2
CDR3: CASSPLVDGYTF
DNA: TGTGCCAGCAGCCCATTAGTGGATGGCTACACCTTC

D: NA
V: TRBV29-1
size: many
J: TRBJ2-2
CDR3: CSVGRAVGELFF
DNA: TGCAGCGTTGGAAGGGCCGTCGGGGAGCTGTTTTTT

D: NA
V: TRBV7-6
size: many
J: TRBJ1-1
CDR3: CASSLEVNTEAFF
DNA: TGTGCCAGCAGCTTAGAAGTGAACACTGAAGCTTTCTTT

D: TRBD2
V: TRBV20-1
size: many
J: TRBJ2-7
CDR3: CSAKATLAGSYEQYF
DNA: TGCAGTGCTAAGGCGACGCTAGCGGGGTCCTACGAGCAGTACTTC

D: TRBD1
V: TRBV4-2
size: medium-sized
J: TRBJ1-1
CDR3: CASSQPRTGGTEAFF
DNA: TGTGCCAGCAGCCAACCCCGGACAGGGGGCACTGAAGCTTTCTTT

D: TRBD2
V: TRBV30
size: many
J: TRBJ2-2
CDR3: CAWSVGWTSGSTGRELFF
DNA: TGTGCCTGGAGTGTAGGGTGGACTAGCGGGAGCACGGGTCGGGAGCTGTTTTTT

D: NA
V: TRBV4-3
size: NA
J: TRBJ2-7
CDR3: CASSQARGSSPSDEQYF
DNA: TGCGCCAGCAGCCAAGCGCGAGGGAGCTCCCCCTCTGACGAGCAGTACTTC

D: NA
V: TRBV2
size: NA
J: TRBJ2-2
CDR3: CASRRPGELFF
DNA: TGTGCCAGCAGGAGGCCCGGGGAGCTGTTTTTT

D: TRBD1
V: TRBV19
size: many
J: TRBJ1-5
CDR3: CASMRGQGTYQPQHF
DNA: TGTGCCAGTATGCGGGGACAGGGGACTTATCAGCCCCAGCATTTT

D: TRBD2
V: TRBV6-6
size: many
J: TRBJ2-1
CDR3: CASSYLLVAGEGREQFF
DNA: TGTGCCAGCAGTTACCTCCTTGTAGCGGGAGAAGGTAGGGAGCAGTTCTTC

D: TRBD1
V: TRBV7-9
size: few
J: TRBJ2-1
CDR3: CASSFRPRGPGGEREQFF
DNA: TGTGCCAGCAGCTTCCGCCCCAGGGGGCCTGGAGGCGAGAGAGAGCAGTTCTTC

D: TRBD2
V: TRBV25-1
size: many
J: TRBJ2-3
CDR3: CASSVGTSGSTDTQYF
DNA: TGTGCCAGCAGTGTCGGGACTAGCGGCAGCACAGATACGCAGTATTTT

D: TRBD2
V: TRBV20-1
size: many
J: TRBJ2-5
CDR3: CSARDVLGLVETQYF
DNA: TGCAGTGCTAGAGATGTTCTGGGACTAGTAGAGACCCAGTACTTC

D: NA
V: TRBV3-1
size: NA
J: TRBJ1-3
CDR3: CASSIDTTSGNTIYF
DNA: TGTGCCAGCAGCATTGACACCACCTCTGGAAACACCATATATTTT

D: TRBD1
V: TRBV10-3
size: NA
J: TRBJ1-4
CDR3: CAIKADRGHEKLFF
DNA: TGTGCCATCAAGGCAGACAGGGGTCATGAAAAACTGTTTTTT

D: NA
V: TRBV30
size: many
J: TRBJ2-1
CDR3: CAWSVYGASSSYNEQFF
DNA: TGTGCCTGGAGTGTATACGGAGCCTCGAGCTCCTACAATGAGCAGTTCTTC

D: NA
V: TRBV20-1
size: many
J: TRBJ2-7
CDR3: CSARVNGYEQYF
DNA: TGCAGTGCTAGGGTTAACGGGTACGAGCAGTACTTC

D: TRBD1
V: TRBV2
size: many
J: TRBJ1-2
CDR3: CADGTGTVYGYTF
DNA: TGTGCCGATGGGACAGGGACGGTCTATGGCTACACCTTC

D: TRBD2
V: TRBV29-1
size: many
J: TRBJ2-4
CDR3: CSARTQLAQKNIQYF
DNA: TGCAGCGCCCGGACACAACTAGCGCAGAAAAACATTCAGTACTTC

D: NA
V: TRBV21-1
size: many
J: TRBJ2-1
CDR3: CASSTLHGKSEQFF
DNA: TGTGCCAGCAGCACACTCCACGGGAAGAGTGAGCAGTTCTTC

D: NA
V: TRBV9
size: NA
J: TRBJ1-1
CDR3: CASNQGRMNTEAFF
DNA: TGTGCCAGCAACCAGGGGAGGATGAACACTGAAGCTTTCTTT

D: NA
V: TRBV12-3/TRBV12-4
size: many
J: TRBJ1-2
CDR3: CAIRDKANYGYTF
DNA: TGTGCCATCCGGGACAAGGCTAACTATGGCTACACCTTC

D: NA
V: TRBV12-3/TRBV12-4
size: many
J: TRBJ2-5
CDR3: CASSPRRLVAGRETQYF
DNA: TGTGCCAGCAGCCCCCGGAGACTAGTGGCCGGCAGAGAGACCCAGTACTTC